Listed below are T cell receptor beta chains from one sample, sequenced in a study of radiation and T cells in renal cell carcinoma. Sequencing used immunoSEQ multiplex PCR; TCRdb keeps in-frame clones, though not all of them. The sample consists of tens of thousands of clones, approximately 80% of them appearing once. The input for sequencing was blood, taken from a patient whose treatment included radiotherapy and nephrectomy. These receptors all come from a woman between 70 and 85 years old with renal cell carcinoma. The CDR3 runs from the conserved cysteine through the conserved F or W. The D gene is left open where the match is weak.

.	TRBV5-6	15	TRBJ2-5	CASSLPGQLQETQYF
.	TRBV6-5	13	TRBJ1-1	CATKVALNTEAFF
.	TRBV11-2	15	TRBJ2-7	CASSPRNGGYYEQYF
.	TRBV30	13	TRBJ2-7	CAWSYGRVFEQYF
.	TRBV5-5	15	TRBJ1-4	CASSLNWQNSEKLFF
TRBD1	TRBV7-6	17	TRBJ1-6	CASSRAGTGLGNSPLHF
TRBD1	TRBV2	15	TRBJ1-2	CASSEGSTGVYGYTF
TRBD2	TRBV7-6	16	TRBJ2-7	CASSQLLAGVVAEQYF
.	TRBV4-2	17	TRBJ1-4	CASSQTRDLLRDGKLFF
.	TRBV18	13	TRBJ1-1	CASSREMNTEAFF
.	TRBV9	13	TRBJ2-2	CASSVRNTGELFF
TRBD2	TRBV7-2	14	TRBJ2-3	CASSLSGGKDTQYF
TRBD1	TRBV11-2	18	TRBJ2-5	CASSYATGTGHPRETQYF
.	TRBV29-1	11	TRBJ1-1	CSGELGSEAFF
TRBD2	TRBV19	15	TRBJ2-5	CASSMTSLDQETQYF
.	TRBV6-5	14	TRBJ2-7	CASSLARDTREQYF
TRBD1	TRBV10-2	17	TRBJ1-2	CASSESPVKGARYGYTF
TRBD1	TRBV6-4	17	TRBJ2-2	CASSVGTDPFNTGELFF
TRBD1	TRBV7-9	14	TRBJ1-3	CASSSGQGWDTIYF
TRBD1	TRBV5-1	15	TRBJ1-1	CASSQMGDRGPEAFF
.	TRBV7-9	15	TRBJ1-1	CASRPPDTLNTEAFF
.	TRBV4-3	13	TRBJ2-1	CASSLRRFDEQFF
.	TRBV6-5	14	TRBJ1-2	CASRTGTINYGYTF
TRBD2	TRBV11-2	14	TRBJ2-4	CASSFSLAGNIQYF
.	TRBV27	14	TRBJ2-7	CASSLSHSPGQQYF
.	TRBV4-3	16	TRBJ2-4	CASSQDTPAAKNIQYF
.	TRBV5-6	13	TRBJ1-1	CASSRPPGTEAFF
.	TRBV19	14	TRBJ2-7	CASSGSETSYEQYF
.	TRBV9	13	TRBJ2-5	CASSTQDGETQYF
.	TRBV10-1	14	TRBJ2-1	CASSDGGTVNEQFF
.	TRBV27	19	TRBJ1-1	CASSLSGFRGSGETGEAFF
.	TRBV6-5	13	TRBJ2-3	CASSQPATDTQYF
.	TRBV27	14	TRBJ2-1	CASKLGGAPNEQFF
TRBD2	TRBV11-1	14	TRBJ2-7	CASSPGTSGYEQYF
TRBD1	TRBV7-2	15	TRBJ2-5	CASSPRTGLRETQYF
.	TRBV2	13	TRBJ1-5	CASSDSGVQPQHF
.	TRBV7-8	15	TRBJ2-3	CASSPRTAPTDTQYF
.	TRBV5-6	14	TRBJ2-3	CASSLGGTTDTQYF
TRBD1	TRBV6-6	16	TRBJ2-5	CASSYPLDRVEETQYF
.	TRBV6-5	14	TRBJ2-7	CASSSGNLAHEQYF
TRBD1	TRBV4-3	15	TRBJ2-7	CASSYGTGGTYEQYF
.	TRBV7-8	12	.	CASSLRTNEQYF
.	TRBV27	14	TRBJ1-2	CASTTSQGGDGYTF
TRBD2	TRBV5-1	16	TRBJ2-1	CASSLERGTLDNEQFF
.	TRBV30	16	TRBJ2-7	CAWSVQGATMGYEQYF
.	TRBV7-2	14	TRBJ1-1	CASSLEVPNTEAFF
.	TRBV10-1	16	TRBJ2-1	CASSEGGGPAYNEQFF
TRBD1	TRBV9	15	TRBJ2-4	CASSITGDRGDIQYF
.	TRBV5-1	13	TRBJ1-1	CASSSHEGTEAFF